Here is one T cell receptor (beta chain) with its context. The entry originates in a study of blood T cell repertoires in COVID-19. Study overall: COVID-19 samples collected from the United States, Italy and Spain covered acute and convalescent phases. Sources were T cells, B-cell-depleted T cells, or PBMCs; the material itself was cDNA or gDNA.

J gave up 4 bases and V 4 bases, and 3 bases lay outside the gene matches. This CDR3 contains 15 residues. CDR1 and CDR2 from the germline V gene are SGHRS and YFSETQ. In the authors' workflow: The authors estimated nucleated cell counts from reference gene primer amplification. The table came from immunoSEQ multiplex PCR; TCRdb's copy has only in-frame clones and leaves some out. V and J calls and clone size are given by that table; D and trimming were obtained from the DNA. The sample comprises about 80,000 clones, about four fifths of which are singletons, and about a sixth rests with the top ten.

Sequences were obtained from peripheral blood. The genes are TRBV5-1 and TRBJ2-1; 12 bases are a match to TRBD2. The receptor's source is a human donor in a cohort sampled during active COVID-19. CDR3 DNA sequence: TGCGCCAGCAGCCCGACTAGCGGGGGTTACAATGAGCAGTTCTTC. Translating it yields CASSPTSGGYNEQFF.